The clone carrying this TCR beta chain occurred a few times. An assay was performed, and its level was deep. The protocol was immunoSEQ multiplex PCR, while the TCRdb copy is restricted to in-frame clones and leaves out a portion. The sample includes around 600,000 clones, about 98% of them seen just once. This specimen comes from a study of shared clonotypes between healthy human individuals. Study summary: In total, the donors were a couple of women and a few men aged 18 to 49.

CD8 cells regarded as naive lacked CD45RO, were positively chosen for CCR7, and omitted terminally differentiated effector memory CD45RA+ cells. The V end was cut by 7 bases, the J end by 3 bases, with 13 bases between. Germline assignment: CDR1 SGHRS and CDR2 YFSETQ. The CDR3 is 13 amino acids. The TCR was taken from a man aged 25 to 40 in good health. This chain uses TRBV5-1 with TRBJ1-2, with D tentatively TRBD1 (5 bases). The specimen was naive CD8+ T cells sorted from blood. Here the CDR3 reads CASHGRGYYGYTF. The CDR3 nucleotides read TGCGCCAGCCATGGCCGGGGCTACTATGGCTACACCTTC. The full variable domain, in which reference TRBV5-1 and TRBJ1-2 provide the parts outside the CDR3, is KAGVTQTPRYLIKTRGQQVTLSCSPISGHRSVSWYQQTPGQGLQFLFEYFSETQRNKGNFPGRFSGRQFSNSRSEMNVSTLELGDSALYLCASHGRGYYGYTFGSGTRLTVV.